These 30 T cell receptor beta chains originate from one sample sequenced in a study of shared clonotypes between healthy human individuals. Here immunoSEQ multiplex PCR was the method, and the copy in TCRdb shows in-frame clones only, minus some. The data hold about 1.1 million clones, with about 72% observed a single time. What was sequenced was memory CD4+ T cells from PBMCs. As to subset: CD45RA-negative fraction. The source of these receptors is a man aged 18-30 years in good health. Some clones in this sample may be carry-over from other donors' samples.

The chain carries TRBV5-1 and TRBJ2-2; D is unresolved. The CDR3 is made up of 15 amino acids. Germline assignment: CDR1 SGHRS and CDR2 YFSETQ. V was cut by 0 bases and J by 6 bases, with 12 bases left in between. The CDR3 DNA reads TGCGCCAGCAGCTTGGCCTTAGGACGGCCCGGGGAGCTGTTTTTT. Protein product: CASSLALGRPGELFF.

Note on this clone: This specimen includes other DNA sequences encoding the same CDR3. The chain joins TRBV19 to TRBJ2-1; tentative D call: TRBD2 (5 bases). Germline-derived CDR1 and CDR2 are LNHDA and SQIVND (reference sequence). The germline V and J ends were trimmed by 3 bases and 2 bases, with 14 bases remaining between them. The CDR3 spans 16 residues. DNA for the CDR3: TGTGCCAGTAGTATTCGTGCGGGTGTCACCTACAATGAGCAGTTCTTC. Its protein product is CASSIRAGVTYNEQFF.

This chain uses TRBV18 with TRBJ1-1; D is unclear. Trimming cost V 0 bases and J 5 bases, with 13 bases left between them. Germline V gene sequence: CDR1 KGHSH, CDR2 LQKENI. There are 15 residues in the CDR3. CDR3 sequence: CASSPPSGEATEAFF. The DNA for the CDR3 is TGTGCCAGCTCACCACCTTCCGGGGAAGCGACTGAAGCTTTCTTT.

The J gene is TRBJ2-2, the V gene TRBV5-1; D call uncertain. Germline CDR1 reads SGHRS; CDR2 reads YFSETQ. Between the trimmed V and J ends, which lost 1 base and 3 bases, there was a span of 7 bases. CDR3 length: 14 residues. This chain's CDR3 is CASSLPGHTGELFF. The CDR3 DNA is TGCGCCAGCAGCTTGCCCGGCCACACCGGGGAGCTGTTTTTT.

The chain has TRBV7-9 and TRBJ1-4, with 8 bases matching TRBD1. V shed 3 bases, J shed 3 bases, and the junction held 3 bases outside the gene matches. Germline V gene data show CDR1 as SEHNR and CDR2 as FQNEAQ (reference sequence). The CDR3 runs to 15 residues. The CDR3: CASSFQGAANEKLFF. In DNA form, the CDR3 reads TGTGCCAGCAGCTTCCAGGGGGCGGCTAATGAAAAACTGTTTTTT. The variable domain in full, with the rest retrieved from reference TRBV7-9 and TRBJ1-4, is DTGVSQNPRHKITKRGQNVTFRCDPISEHNRLYWYRQTLGQGPEFLTYFQNEAQLEKSRLLSDRFSAERPKGSFSTLEIQRTEQGDSAMYLCASSFQGAANEKLFFGSGTQLSVL.

The gene calls are TRBV30 and TRBJ1-2; D gene ambiguous. Trimming removed 3 bases at V and 0 bases at J, with 5 bases between. This CDR3 has 12 amino acids. Germline V CDR1 and CDR2: GTSNPN, SVGIG (reference sequence). The CDR3 here is CAWSTTNYGYTF. CDR3 in DNA: TGTGCCTGGAGCACCACTAACTATGGCTACACCTTC.

This clone was picked up a small number of times. The V and J genes are TRBV7-2 and TRBJ1-3; possible D gene TRBD1, 5 bases. Germline lookup yields CDR1 SGHTA and CDR2 FQGNSA. This CDR3 has 15 amino acids. The V gene lost 6 bases and the J gene lost 1 base, with 13 bases spanning the gap. In nucleotides, the CDR3 is TGTGCCAGCAGTCTCAGGGTCGTATCTGGAAACACCATATATTTT. The encoded protein is CASSLRVVSGNTIYF.

This clone has a count of ten or more. The genes are TRBV6-6 and TRBJ2-1, with D unresolved. V lost 0 bases, J lost 6 bases, and 15 bases lay in between. This CDR3 spans 16 amino acids. Germline V lookup: CDR1 MNHNY, CDR2 SVGAGI (reference sequence). The CDR3 spells CASSYSRSIWGNEQFF. DNA of the CDR3: TGTGCCAGCAGTTACTCGAGGAGTATCTGGGGCAATGAGCAGTTCTTC.

This clone has just one count. This chain connects TRBV7-2 to TRBJ1-3, with 8 positions matching TRBD1. Germline V gene data show CDR1 as SGHTA and CDR2 as FQGNSA. With V trimmed by 5 bases and J by 3 bases, 6 bases remained unmatched. This CDR3 is 15 amino acids long. The CDR3 DNA sequence: TGTGCCAGCAGCCGGACAGGGTCGTATGGAAACACCATATATTTT. It translates to CASSRTGSYGNTIYF.

The chain uses TRBV6-6 and TRBJ1-1; TRBD1 is a possible D gene (6 bases). CDR1 and CDR2 from the germline V gene are MNHNY and SVGAGI (reference sequence). Between the trimmed V and J ends, which lost 6 bases and 0 bases, there was a span of 17 bases. This CDR3 is 16 amino acids long. As DNA, the CDR3 is TGTGCCAGCAGACCCTTACCGGGACATTTGAACACTGAAGCTTTCTTT. It is translated as CASRPLPGHLNTEAFF.

CDR3 sequence reads: CASRLGTSGTGELFF. The DNA of the CDR3 is TGTGCCAGCAGGCTGGGGACTAGCGGCACCGGGGAGCTGTTTTTT. The V call is TRBV6-6, the J call TRBJ2-2, with 11 bases aligning to TRBD2. CDR1 is MNHNY, CDR2 SVGAGI, per germline (reference sequence). The V and J ends lost 6 bases and 4 bases, in that order; junction bases with no gene match: 4. CDR3 length equals 15 residues.

The V call is TRBV6-6, the J call TRBJ1-2; D gene ambiguous. V was shortened by 2 bases and J by 2 bases, with 9 bases between the two germline ends. Germline values: CDR1 MNHNY, CDR2 SVGAGI (reference sequence). The CDR3 sequence is 14 residues long. The CDR3 DNA sequence: TGTGCCAGCAGTTACGGGATTACGAACTATGGCTACACCTTC. It encodes CASSYGITNYGYTF.

This clone has only one observation. This chain links TRBV25-1 with TRBJ2-2, with TRBD1 matching 8 bases. Looked up from germline, CDR1 is MGHDK and CDR2 is SYGVNS. Trimming took 5 bases from V and 7 from J; bases not matched to a gene: 9. This CDR3 has 15 amino acids. Here the CDR3 reads CASSPTTGADGELFF. CDR3 bases: TGTGCCAGCAGTCCAACGACAGGGGCGGACGGGGAGCTGTTTTTT.

The J gene is TRBJ2-5, the V gene TRBV6-5; possible D gene TRBD2, 6 bases. The CDR3 is made up of 15 amino acids. Between the trimmed V and J ends, which lost 6 bases and 4 bases, there was a span of 18 bases. In germline, CDR1 is MNHEY, CDR2 SVGAGI. The CDR3 sequence: CASRRIAGSIETQYF. The CDR3 nucleotides read TGTGCCAGCAGACGCATCGCCGGGAGTATAGAGACCCAGTACTTC.

In its sample, this clone was seen many times. The chain combines TRBV18 with TRBJ1-5, with 7 nucleotides matching TRBD1. Germline values: CDR1 KGHSH, CDR2 LQKENI. This CDR3 spans 16 amino acids. V trimming: 3 bases; J trimming: 1 base; junction bases outside the gene matches: 6. CDR3 in DNA: TGTGCCAGCTCACCTGGGGGACAGCGAAGCAATCAGCCCCAGCATTTT. Translating gives CASSPGGQRSNQPQHF.

This chain links TRBV7-3 with TRBJ1-5; D gene uncertain. CDR1 and CDR2 (germline): SGHTA, FQGTGA. Between the trimmed V and J ends, which lost 3 bases and 6 bases, there was a span of 3 bases. The CDR3 is 11 residues long. The CDR3 coding sequence is TGTGCCAGCAGCTTTAGTCAGCCCCAGCATTTT. Translating gives CASSFSQPQHF. Full variable domain (remainder filled in from reference TRBV7-3 and TRBJ1-5): GAGVSQTPSNKVTEKGKYVELRCDPISGHTALYWYRQSLGQGPEFLIYFQGTGAADDSGLPNDRFFAVRPEGSVSTLKIQRTERGDSAVYLCASSFSQPQHFGDGTRLSIL.

V gene TRBV7-9 combines with J gene TRBJ2-5; TRBD1 matches at 7 bases. V shed 4 bases, J shed 6 bases, and the junction held 8 bases outside the gene matches. Germline V gene lookup returns CDR1 SEHNR and CDR2 FQNEAQ (reference sequence). This CDR3 comprises 14 residues. CDR3: CASSSRTGVKTQYF. The CDR3, as DNA: TGTGCCAGCAGCTCCCGGACAGGTGTAAAGACCCAGTACTTC.

The rearrangement links TRBV5-1 to TRBJ1-5, with 7 nucleotides matching TRBD1. CDR1 and CDR2 (germline): SGHRS, YFSETQ. The CDR3 length is 14 residues. The V segment lost 4 bases and the J segment 7 bases; nucleotides outside the gene matches: 8. The CDR3 DNA follows: TGCGCCAGCAGCGAACGAGGGGGCTTGCAGCCCCAGCATTTT. Translation: CASSERGGLQPQHF.

The chain links TRBV5-1 to TRBJ2-7; 10 bases agree with TRBD1. The CDR3 has 14 residues. The V segment lost 3 bases and the J segment 4 bases; nucleotides outside the gene matches: 4. Germline CDR1 SGHRS, CDR2 YFSETQ. The CDR3 nucleotides read TGCGCCAGCAGCTGGGGACAGGGGTTTTACGAGCAGTACTTC. Protein product: CASSWGQGFYEQYF.

The chain couples TRBV5-1 to TRBJ2-3; a possible D gene is TRBD2 (6 bases). The CDR3 is 14 residues long. V was pared by 4 bases and J by 2 bases, with 11 bases between. Germline CDR1 reads SGHRS; CDR2 reads YFSETQ. The CDR3 nucleotides are TGCGCCAGCAGCCGGGACTTACCCACAGATACGCAGTATTTT. Translating it yields CASSRDLPTDTQYF.

This clone has more than one count but fewer than ten. Other nucleotide sequences in the sample specify the same CDR3. The rearrangement joins TRBV15 to TRBJ2-1, with 12 bases that match TRBD1. After removal of 1 base from V and 6 bases from J, the junction contained 4 bases not matched to a gene. This CDR3 has 16 residues. CDR1 and CDR2 from the germline V gene are LNHNV and YYDKDF (reference sequence). CDR3 in DNA: TGTGCCACCAGCAGAGGTACGGGACAGGGGGCCAATGAGCAGTTCTTC. This codes for CATSRGTGQGANEQFF.

This clone was seen a single time. V is TRBV6-4 and J is TRBJ2-1; tentatively, D is TRBD1 or TRBD2 (5 bases each). The V gene lost 3 bases and the J gene lost 5 bases, with 11 bases spanning the gap. Germline V lookup: CDR1 MRHNA, CDR2 SNTAGT. The CDR3 length is 14 residues. The CDR3 here is CASSERGENNEQFF. The CDR3 DNA reads as TGTGCCAGCAGTGAGAGGGGAGAAAACAATGAGCAGTTCTTC.

The rearrangement links TRBV2 to TRBJ2-7; 8 bases agree with TRBD1. This CDR3 region has 14 residues. Unmatched junction bases numbered 6, after V lost 6 bases and J lost 2 bases. The germline CDR1 and CDR2 sequences are SNHLY and FYNNEI. Here the CDR3 DNA reads TGTGCCAGCAGACGGGACAGGCAAACCTACGAGCAGTACTTC. Its protein product is CASRRDRQTYEQYF. Using reference TRBV2 and TRBJ2-7 for the parts outside the CDR3, the full variable domain is EPEVTQTPSHQVTQMGQEVILRCVPISNHLYFYWYRQILGQKVEFLVSFYNNEISEKSEIFDDQFSVERPDGSNFTLKIRSTKLEDSAMYFCASRRDRQTYEQYFGPGTRLTVT.

Here the CDR3 DNA reads TGCGCCAGCAGCCGGACTAGCGGTAGCTCCTACGAGCAGTACTTC. Protein: CASSRTSGSSYEQYF. The chain couples TRBV5-1 to TRBJ2-7; 10 bases match TRBD2. Germline CDR1 and CDR2: SGHRS and YFSETQ. After removal of 4 bases from V and 0 bases from J, the junction contained 4 bases not matched to a gene. The CDR3 spans 15 residues.

This clone has a handful of counts. The V call is TRBV28, the J call TRBJ1-5; D ambiguous. V gave up 4 bases and J gave up 6 bases, with 4 bases separating them. Germline CDR1 MDHEN, CDR2 SYDVKM. The CDR3 is 11 residues long. This chain's CDR3 is CASSYPQPQHF. CDR3 nucleotide sequence: TGTGCCAGCAGTTATCCTCAGCCCCAGCATTTT.

This clone was found a few times. The chain recombines TRBV20-1 with TRBJ1-2; no firm D call. V lost 7 bases and J 7 bases, leaving 13 bases between the germline ends. This CDR3 spans 11 amino acids. The germline CDR1 and CDR2 sequences are DFQATT and SNEGSKA (reference sequence). Written as DNA, the CDR3 is TGCAGTGTGCTGGCCCCCGGTGGCTACACCTTC. It is translated as CSVLAPGGYTF.

The chain links TRBV5-1 to TRBJ2-2, with 9 bases that match TRBD2. The CDR3 spans 17 residues. With V trimmed by 5 bases and J by 6 bases, 14 bases remained unmatched. CDR1 and CDR2 (germline): SGHRS, YFSETQ. The CDR3 DNA reads TGCGCCAGCAGACGTCTCGCGGGAGGGAGTTTCGCCGGGGAGCTGTTTTTT. It translates to CASRRLAGGSFAGELFF.

As for this clone: A much larger clone differs by one base, so this may be a read error. Within the sample, other DNA sequences also encode this same CDR3. The rearrangement links TRBV15 to TRBJ1-5; D uncertain. Per the germline V gene, CDR1 is LNHNV and CDR2 is YYDKDF (reference sequence). This CDR3 contains 13 residues. Deletions cut 4 bases from V and 7 bases from J, with 11 bases between. The CDR3 sequence: CATSTNLDQPQHF. The CDR3 DNA follows: TGTGCCACCAGCACAAACTTGGACCAGCCCCAGCATTTT.

The V gene is TRBV5-1, the J gene TRBJ2-2; 10 nucleotides match TRBD2. There are 16 residues in the CDR3. V was clipped by 3 bases and J by 5 bases; unmatched bases: 7. Germline lookup yields CDR1 SGHRS and CDR2 YFSETQ. The CDR3 reads CASSWGLAGGTGELFF. CDR3 in DNA: TGCGCCAGCAGCTGGGGCTTAGCGGGAGGAACCGGGGAGCTGTTTTTT. Combining the CDR3 with reference TRBV5-1 and TRBJ2-2 gives the whole variable domain KAGVTQTPRYLIKTRGQQVTLSCSPISGHRSVSWYQQTPGQGLQFLFEYFSETQRNKGNFPGRFSGRQFSNSRSEMNVSTLELGDSALYLCASSWGLAGGTGELFFGEGSRLTVL.

The chain couples TRBV28 to TRBJ1-4; D not resolved. The V end lost 11 bases, the J end lost 6 bases, and 13 bases lay between the germline ends. CDR1 and CDR2 (germline): MDHEN, SYDVKM. The CDR3 sequence is 12 residues long. The CDR3 DNA is TGTGCCCACCCCGATAGATATGAAAAACTGTTTTTT. Amino acid sequence: CAHPDRYEKLFF.